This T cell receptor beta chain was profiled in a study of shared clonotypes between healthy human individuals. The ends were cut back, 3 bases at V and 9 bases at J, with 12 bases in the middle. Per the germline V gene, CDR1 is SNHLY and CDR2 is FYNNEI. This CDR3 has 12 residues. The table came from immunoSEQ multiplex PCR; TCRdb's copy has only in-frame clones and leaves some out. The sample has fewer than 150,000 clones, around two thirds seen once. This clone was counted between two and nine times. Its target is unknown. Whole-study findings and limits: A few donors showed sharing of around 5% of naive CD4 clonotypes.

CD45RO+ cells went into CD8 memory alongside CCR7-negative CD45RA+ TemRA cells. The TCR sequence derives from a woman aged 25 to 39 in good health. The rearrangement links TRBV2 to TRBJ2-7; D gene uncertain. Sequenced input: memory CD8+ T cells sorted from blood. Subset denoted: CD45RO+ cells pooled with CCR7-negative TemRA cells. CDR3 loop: CASSDPPERQYF. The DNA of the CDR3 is TGTGCCAGCAGTGATCCCCCCGAGCGGCAGTACTTC.